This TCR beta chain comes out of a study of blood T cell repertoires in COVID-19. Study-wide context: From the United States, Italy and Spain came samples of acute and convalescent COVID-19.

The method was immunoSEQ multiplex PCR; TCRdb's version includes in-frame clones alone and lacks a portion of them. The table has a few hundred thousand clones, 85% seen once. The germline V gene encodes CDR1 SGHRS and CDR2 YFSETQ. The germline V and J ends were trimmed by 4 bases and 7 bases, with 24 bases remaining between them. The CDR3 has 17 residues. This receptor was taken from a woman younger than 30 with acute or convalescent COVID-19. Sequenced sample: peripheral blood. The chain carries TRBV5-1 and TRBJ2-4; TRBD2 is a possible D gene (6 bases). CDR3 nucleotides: TGCGCCAGCAGCCCACCCGGTGAGGGAGGTTTTCGGAACATTCAGTACTTC. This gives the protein CASSPPGEGGFRNIQYF. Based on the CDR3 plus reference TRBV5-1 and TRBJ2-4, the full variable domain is KAGVTQTPRYLIKTRGQQVTLSCSPISGHRSVSWYQQTPGQGLQFLFEYFSETQRNKGNFPGRFSGRQFSNSRSEMNVSTLELGDSALYLCASSPPGEGGFRNIQYFGAGTRLSVL.